These 27 T cell receptor beta chains were all obtained from the same sample, sequenced in a study of blood T cell repertoires in COVID-19. Sequenced by immunoSEQ multiplex PCR; TCRdb stores in-frame clones only, minus some. The sample records roughly 190,000 clones, over 75% being singletons. Sequences were obtained from peripheral blood. All receptors derive from a man aged 45-60 years with acute or convalescent COVID-19.

This clone is a singleton in its sample. CDR3 coding DNA: TGTGCCACCAAAAGGGACAGCTACTACGAGCAGTACTTC. It codes for CATKRDSYYEQYF. The chain couples TRBV2 to TRBJ2-7; TRBD1 agrees at 7 bases. The germline CDR1 and CDR2 sequences are SNHLY and FYNNEI. J was trimmed by 3 bases and V by 10 bases; bases with no gene match: 9. This CDR3 spans 13 amino acids.

V is TRBV7-8 and J is TRBJ2-1; 10 bases line up with TRBD2. Germline V gene data show CDR1 as SGHVS and CDR2 as FQNEAQ. Unmatched junction bases numbered 6, after V lost 1 base and J lost 6 bases. The CDR3 consists of 16 residues. CDR3 amino acids: CASSLVSLAGANEQFF. In nucleotides, the CDR3 is TGTGCCAGCAGCTTAGTTAGCCTAGCGGGAGCCAATGAGCAGTTCTTC.

The chain links TRBV15 to TRBJ1-6; D gene unclear. Trimming took off 1 base at V and 6 bases at J, with 10 bases between the two ends. The germline V gene encodes CDR1 LNHNV and CDR2 YYDKDF (reference sequence). The CDR3 sequence is 15 residues long. CDR3 DNA sequence: TGTGCCACCAGCAGAGGGACTCAATTTAATTCACCCCTCCACTTT. It codes for CATSRGTQFNSPLHF.

CDR3 in DNA: TGTGCCAGTAGTGTGGGGAGATGGCCAAAGCAGCCCCAGCATTTT. Its translation is CASSVGRWPKQPQHF. The chain links TRBV19 to TRBJ1-5; D is ambiguous. Between the trimmed V and J ends, which lost 5 bases and 7 bases, there was a span of 18 bases. Germline-derived CDR1 and CDR2 are LNHDA and SQIVND (reference sequence). This CDR3 contains 15 residues.

The CDR3 is CASSDPSEQGDGNTIYF. Here the CDR3 DNA reads TGTGCCAGCAGTGACCCTTCTGAACAGGGTGATGGAAACACCATATATTTT. The rearrangement links TRBV6-4 to TRBJ1-3, with D perhaps TRBD1 (6 bases). V dropped 2 bases and J dropped 3 bases, with 17 bases sitting between them. Germline assignment: CDR1 MRHNA and CDR2 SNTAGT. The CDR3 runs 17 residues.

The rearrangement uses TRBV6-5 and TRBJ2-1, with unresolved D. Germline CDR1 and CDR2: MNHEY and SVGAGI. V lost 0 bases and J 0 bases, leaving 9 bases between the germline ends. This CDR3 contains 16 residues. The CDR3 DNA follows: TGTGCCAGCAGTTACTCAACTGCGAGCTCCTACAATGAGCAGTTCTTC. Amino acids: CASSYSTASSYNEQFF.

The rearrangement uses TRBV7-9 and TRBJ1-2; no reliable D call. Germline assignment: CDR1 SEHNR and CDR2 FQNEAQ (reference sequence). With 1 base removed from V and 4 bases from J, the gap between germline ends came to 13 bases. CDR3 size: 15 residues. In nucleotides, the CDR3 is TGTGCCAGCAGCTTAGTTAGGGAGGTCGGCTATGGCTACACCTTC. The encoded protein is CASSLVREVGYGYTF.

This clone was picked up one time. This sequence joins TRBV11-3 and TRBJ2-3, with 8 positions matching TRBD2. V lost 5 bases, J lost 4 bases, and 11 bases stayed unmatched. The CDR3 is 16 amino acids. The germline CDR1 and CDR2 sequences are SGHNT and YENEEA. The CDR3 loop is CASSTGGASSADTQYF. Here the CDR3 DNA reads TGTGCCAGCAGCACCGGGGGGGCTAGCTCAGCAGATACGCAGTATTTT.

The genes are TRBV3-1 (or the pseudogene TRBV3-2) and TRBJ2-7; TRBD1 aligns across 7 bases. The CDR3 loop spans 13 amino acids. Germline lookup yields CDR1 LGHDT and CDR2 YNNKEL (reference sequence). With V trimmed by 3 bases and J by 7 bases, 6 bases remained unmatched. The CDR3 bases are TGTGCCAGCAGCCATTGGACAGGCAATGAGCAGTACTTC. Its protein is CASSHWTGNEQYF.

J is TRBJ2-4 and V is TRBV19, with D maybe TRBD1 (6 bases). The CDR3 spans 15 residues. Germline loops: CDR1 LNHDA, CDR2 SQIVND (reference sequence). Trimming removed 3 bases at V and 3 bases at J, with 12 bases between. The CDR3 bases are TGTGCCAGTAGTATTCCGGGACACAGCAAAAACATTCAGTACTTC. Amino acid sequence: CASSIPGHSKNIQYF. Using reference TRBV19 and TRBJ2-4 for the parts outside the CDR3, the full variable domain is DGGITQSPKYLFRKEGQNVTLSCEQNLNHDAMYWYRQDPGQGLRLIYYSQIVNDFQKGDIAEGYSVSREKKESFPLTVTSAQKNPTAFYLCASSIPGHSKNIQYFGAGTRLSVL.

In this sample, this clone turned up a few times. The chain has TRBV6-5 and TRBJ1-2; 9 bases agree with TRBD1. This CDR3 comprises 15 residues. Germline values: CDR1 MNHEY, CDR2 SVGAGI. With 0 bases clipped from V and 7 bases from J, the junction kept 6 bases outside the gene matches. CDR3 in DNA: TGTGCCAGCAGTTACTCGAATACAGGGGGCAGTGGCTACACCTTC. Translation: CASSYSNTGGSGYTF.

The chain has TRBV29-1 and TRBJ2-7; tentative D call: TRBD2 (7 bases). Looked up from germline, CDR1 is SQVTM and CDR2 is ANQGSEA. This CDR3 spans 12 amino acids. V shed 4 bases and J shed 5 bases, with 12 bases lying between them. CDR3 region: CSVGRGANEQYF. CDR3 coding DNA: TGCAGCGTTGGTCGGGGGGCGAACGAGCAGTACTTC.

The V call is TRBV2, the J call TRBJ2-5; TRBD1 might be the D (5 bases). The germline V gene has CDR1 SNHLY and CDR2 FYNNEI. The CDR3 has 11 residues. Trimming removed 8 bases from V and 5 bases from J, with 9 bases in between. The CDR3 DNA is TGTGCCAGCCGGACATTCGAGACCCAGTACTTC. Encoded protein: CASRTFETQYF.

This clone turned up a few times. This sequence joins TRBV7-9 and TRBJ2-1; 7 positions match TRBD2. Germline V lookup: CDR1 SEHNR, CDR2 FQNEAQ (reference sequence). V shed 1 base and J 2 bases; nucleotides not matched to a gene: 2. CDR3 length: 15 amino acids. CDR3 loop: CASSLGSGTYNEQFF. Written as DNA, the CDR3 is TGTGCCAGCAGCTTAGGGAGCGGGACCTACAATGAGCAGTTCTTC.

This clone has more than one count but fewer than ten. V is TRBV21-1 and J is TRBJ2-1; TRBD2 is the table's D call and was not checked against the DNA. TRBV21-1 is shown as a pseudogene. The CDR3 loop spans 13 amino acids. The CDR3 DNA reads as TGTGCCAGCAGCAAAGTGGGACTAGCGGGGCAGTTCTTC. The encoded protein is CASSKVGLAGQFF.

The chain employs TRBV7-9 and TRBJ2-3; 8 bases fit TRBD2. The J segment lost 2 bases and the V segment lost 3 bases, leaving 7 bases of the junction unmatched. Per the germline V gene, CDR1 is SEHNR and CDR2 is FQNEAQ (reference sequence). The CDR3 has 16 amino acids. The CDR3 nucleotides read TGTGCCAGCAGCTTTGGGCGGGGGGCCAACACAGATACGCAGTATTTT. It codes for CASSFGRGANTDTQYF.

The J gene is TRBJ2-1, the V gene TRBV7-9; D is uncertain. The V and J ends lost 0 bases and 5 bases respectively, with 14 bases between them. Germline values: CDR1 SEHNR, CDR2 FQNEAQ (reference sequence). The CDR3 totals 16 residues. The CDR3 nucleotides read TGTGCCAGCAGCTTAGCTCCATCGACAATCCACAATGAGCAGTTCTTC. Its translation is CASSLAPSTIHNEQFF.

The chain has TRBV19 and TRBJ1-5; 7 bases are a match to TRBD1. This CDR3 comprises 15 residues. Germline CDR1 is LNHDA and CDR2 is SQIVND (reference sequence). The V and J ends lost 7 bases and 4 bases, in that order; junction bases with no gene match: 10. The CDR3 sequence: CASTYWGQRNQPQHF. CDR3 DNA sequence: TGTGCCAGTACCTACTGGGGACAGAGAAATCAGCCCCAGCATTTT.

The CDR3 spells CASSLKGTSRKDTQYF. The CDR3, as DNA: TGTGCCAGCAGTTTAAAAGGGACTAGCAGGAAAGATACGCAGTATTTT. The J gene is TRBJ2-3, the V gene TRBV27; TRBD2 aligns across 9 bases. The CDR3 totals 16 residues. V shed 2 bases, J shed 5 bases, and the junction held 8 bases outside the gene matches. The germline CDR1 and CDR2 sequences are MNHEY and SMNVEV (reference sequence).

The rearrangement links TRBV28 to TRBJ2-7; tentative D call: TRBD1 (6 bases). This CDR3 contains 13 residues. Per germline, CDR1 MDHEN and CDR2 SYDVKM. Trimming shortened V by 6 bases and J by 0 bases, and 9 bases separated the two germline ends. The CDR3 DNA reads as TGTGCCAGCAGGTGGACAGCCTCCTACGAGCAGTACTTC. It encodes CASRWTASYEQYF.

The chain couples TRBV5-6 to TRBJ2-3; 9 nucleotides align to TRBD1. Germline-derived CDR1 and CDR2 are SGHDT and YYEEEE. This CDR3 has 16 amino acids. V lost 6 bases and J lost 4; bases outside the gene matches: 12. CDR3 sequence (DNA): TGTGCCAGCATCTGGGGGCCGGGACAGGGTGCAGATACGCAGTATTTT. This translates into CASIWGPGQGADTQYF. The complete variable domain, with remaining parts taken from reference TRBV5-6 and TRBJ2-3, reads DAGVTQSPTHLIKTRGQQVTLRCSPKSGHDTVSWYQQALGQGPQFIFQYYEEEERQRGNFPDRFSGHQFPNYSSELNVNALLLGDSALYLCASIWGPGQGADTQYFGPGTRLTVL.

The gene calls are TRBV28 and TRBJ1-1; the match to TRBD1 covers 7 bases. Germline loops: CDR1 MDHEN, CDR2 SYDVKM. The junction had 5 bases not matched to a gene; V was cut back by 2 bases and J by 2 bases. The CDR3 extends over 15 amino acids. The chain's CDR3 is CASSLAAGGNTEAFF. The CDR3 region has the DNA TGTGCCAGCAGTTTAGCCGCAGGGGGTAACACTGAAGCTTTCTTT.

The chain carries TRBV12-3 or TRBV12-4 and TRBJ2-1; the match to TRBD2 covers 11 bases. The V gene end was trimmed by 8 bases and the J gene end by 8 bases; junction bases not matched to a gene: 5. The CDR3 is made up of 13 amino acids. The CDR3 here is CASYGLAGHEQFF. The CDR3 bases are TGTGCCAGCTATGGACTAGCGGGCCATGAGCAGTTCTTC.

DNA for the CDR3: TGTGCCAGCAGAGGGGACAGATCCTCACCCCTCCACTTT. Encoded protein: CASRGDRSSPLHF. The rearrangement uses TRBV28 and TRBJ1-6; the match to TRBD1 covers 7 bases. V lost 6 bases, J lost 10 bases, and 6 bases stayed unmatched. There are 13 residues in the CDR3. CDR1 is MDHEN and CDR2 is SYDVKM in the germline V gene.

This sequence joins TRBV11-1 and TRBJ2-1; 10 bases align to TRBD2. J was trimmed by 2 bases and V by 5 bases; bases with no gene match: 3. Germline-derived CDR1 and CDR2 are SGHAT and FQDESV (reference sequence). The length of the CDR3 is 15 residues. The CDR3 protein is CASSRAGGTYNEQFF. Written as DNA, the CDR3 is TGTGCCAGCAGCAGAGCGGGAGGGACCTACAATGAGCAGTTCTTC. Full variable domain (rest looked up from reference TRBV11-1 and TRBJ2-1): EAEVAQSPRYKITEKSQAVAFWCDPISGHATLYWYRQILGQGPELLVQFQDESVVDDSQLPKDRFSAERLKGVDSTLKIQPAELGDSAMYLCASSRAGGTYNEQFFGPGTRLTVL.

With respect to this clone: Other nucleotide sequences in the sample specify the same CDR3. This sequence joins TRBV19 and TRBJ1-5; 8 positions agree with TRBD1. CDR1 is LNHDA, CDR2 SQIVND, per germline (reference sequence). V trimming: 3 bases; J trimming: 4 bases; junction bases outside the gene matches: 2. This CDR3 has 14 residues. CDR3 sequence reads: CASSITGGNQPQHF. The DNA for the CDR3 is TGTGCCAGTAGTATCACAGGGGGAAATCAGCCCCAGCATTTT. The entire variable domain, with the rest obtained from reference TRBV19 and TRBJ1-5, is as follows: DGGITQSPKYLFRKEGQNVTLSCEQNLNHDAMYWYRQDPGQGLRLIYYSQIVNDFQKGDIAEGYSVSREKKESFPLTVTSAQKNPTAFYLCASSITGGNQPQHFGDGTRLSIL.

The chain joins TRBV19 to TRBJ2-1; 11 nucleotides match TRBD2. The CDR3 runs 14 residues. The germline V gene encodes CDR1 LNHDA and CDR2 SQIVND (reference sequence). The junction had 5 bases not matched to a gene; V was cut back by 3 bases and J by 10 bases. The CDR3 protein is CASSILGLAVEQFF. CDR3 DNA: TGTGCCAGTAGTATCCTGGGACTAGCGGTCGAGCAGTTCTTC.